The 32 T cell receptor beta chains below were found in one sample sequenced in a study of blood T cell repertoires in COVID-19 (dated by TCRdb to about 2020). The library was obtained by the immunoSEQ multiplex PCR assay. Held by TCRdb, this immuneACCESS table contains in-frame sequences only and omits some clones. Under half of the omission traces to an unresolved V gene where checked; the cause of the rest is unknown. The sample profile shows some 80,000 clones; about 88% of them were found once. Together, the top ten hold 18% of the sample. Sequencing was performed on peripheral blood. Receptors originate from a human donor in a cohort sampled during active COVID-19.

The chain recombines TRBV6-5 with TRBJ1-1, with D possibly TRBD1 on 5 matching bases. The V end lost 10 bases, the J end lost 1 base, and 13 bases lay between the germline ends. In germline, CDR1 is MNHEY, CDR2 SVGAGI. This CDR3 has 13 amino acids. The CDR3 DNA reads TGTGCCATTTGGCGACAGCCGAACACTGAAGCTTTCTTT. It specifies CAIWRQPNTEAFF.

The DNA for the CDR3 is TGTGCCAGCAGACCGGGTCCCTACGAGCAGTACTTC. Residues: CASRPGPYEQYF. This chain connects TRBV12-3 or TRBV12-4 to TRBJ2-7; D is uncertain. CDR3 length equals 12 residues. Between the trimmed V and J ends, which lost 6 bases and 2 bases, there was a span of 8 bases.

The genes are TRBV18 and TRBJ2-3; D might be TRBD2 (6 bases). This CDR3 contains 13 residues. V dropped 6 bases and J dropped 5 bases, with 12 bases sitting between them. CDR1 is KGHSH, CDR2 LQKENI, per germline. The DNA of the CDR3 is TGTGCCAGCTCTCGTACCGGGGGAGATACGCAGTATTTT. Translated, it gives CASSRTGGDTQYF.

This clone was counted a few times. The chain combines TRBV7-9 with TRBJ2-1; 7 nucleotides line up with TRBD2. V shed 7 bases and J 0 bases; nucleotides not matched to a gene: 9. The CDR3 extends over 16 amino acids. The germline V gene encodes CDR1 SEHNR and CDR2 FQNEAQ (reference sequence). CDR3 region: CASMSSSGLSYNEQFF. The CDR3 nucleotides are TGTGCCAGCATGAGCTCTAGCGGACTCTCCTACAATGAGCAGTTCTTC.

This clone showed up just a few times. This chain uses TRBV4-1 with TRBJ2-3; D call uncertain. V was trimmed by 1 base and J by 6 bases, leaving 14 bases between them. The CDR3 spans 15 residues. In germline, CDR1 is MGHRA, CDR2 YSYEKL. CDR3 in amino acids: CASSQGRAFTDTQYF. The CDR3 DNA reads TGCGCCAGCAGCCAAGGTCGTGCGTTCACCGATACGCAGTATTTT.

This chain joins TRBV5-4 and TRBJ2-1; 7 bases fit TRBD2. J lost 2 bases, V lost 4 bases, and 6 bases had no gene match. The CDR3 sequence is 15 residues long. CDR1 SGHNT and CDR2 YYREEE come from the germline V gene (reference sequence). CDR3 loop: CASSPGLLTYNEQFF. As DNA, the CDR3 is TGTGCCAGCAGCCCGGGACTACTCACCTACAATGAGCAGTTCTTC.

The chain joins TRBV12-3 or TRBV12-4 to TRBJ1-2; tentative D call: TRBD1 (5 bases). The CDR3 extends over 13 amino acids. V was pared by 6 bases and J by 1 base, with 9 bases between. CDR3 sequence (DNA): TGTGCCAGCAGGACGACAGATAACTATGGCTACACCTTC. The encoded protein is CASRTTDNYGYTF.

This clone turned up a few times. The chain combines TRBV7-3 with TRBJ1-1, with a weak D call TRBD1 (5 bases). V was clipped by 2 bases and J by 5 bases, with 9 bases between them. CDR3 length: 13 residues. Germline V CDR1 and CDR2: SGHTA, FQGTGA. The CDR3 bases are TGTGCCAGCAGCTTATCCCAGGGTACTGAAGCTTTCTTT. This codes for CASSLSQGTEAFF. The full variable domain, its missing parts supplied by reference TRBV7-3 and TRBJ1-1, is GAGVSQTPSNKVTEKGKYVELRCDPISGHTALYWYRQSLGQGPEFLIYFQGTGAADDSGLPNDRFFAVRPEGSVSTLKIQRTERGDSAVYLCASSLSQGTEAFFGQGTRLTVV.

CDR3 sequence (DNA): TGCGCCAGCAGCTTGGGCCGGGACAGGGGGTTCCTCTCTGGAAACACCATATATTTT. It codes for CASSLGRDRGFLSGNTIYF. V usage is TRBV5-1 and J usage is TRBJ1-3; 11 bases are shared with TRBD1. Germline CDR1 reads SGHRS; CDR2 reads YFSETQ. V shed 0 bases and J 0 bases; nucleotides not matched to a gene: 8. This CDR3 is 19 amino acids long.

The chain is built from TRBV5-5 and TRBJ1-6; TRBD1 is a possible D gene (6 bases). Per germline, CDR1 SGHKS and CDR2 YYEKEE (reference sequence). CDR3 size: 12 residues. V dropped 6 bases and J dropped 9 bases, with 10 bases sitting between them. In DNA, the CDR3 is TGTGCCAGCAACACAGGGAGTTCACCCCTCCACTTT. Translating gives CASNTGSSPLHF.

The rearrangement joins TRBV9 to TRBJ1-6; D is ambiguous. Germline V gene data show CDR1 as SGDLS and CDR2 as YYNGEE. The CDR3 consists of 16 residues. Trimming took 3 bases from V and 7 from J, leaving 17 bases between them. The CDR3, as DNA: TGTGCCAGCAGCGCCGACCGGGGTAGAGGAAATTCACCCCTCCACTTT. This codes for CASSADRGRGNSPLHF.

As for this clone: An end of the junction differs from the germline gene, which may be a read error. The chain carries TRBV5-4 and TRBJ2-1; no clear D gene. Germline lookup yields CDR1 SGHNT and CDR2 YYREEE (reference sequence). CDR3 size: 15 residues. The CDR3 sequence: CASTLGPSSYNEQFF. The CDR3 bases are TGTGCCAGCACCTTGGGCCCCAGCTCCTACAATGAGCAGTTCTTC.

The chain joins TRBV4-1 to TRBJ1-2; TRBD1 matches 8 bases. The CDR3 loop spans 15 amino acids. Germline V lookup: CDR1 MGHRA, CDR2 YSYEKL. V shed 1 base and J 3 bases; nucleotides not matched to a gene: 4. This CDR3 is CASSQGQGKDYGYTF. The CDR3 bases are TGCGCCAGCAGCCAAGGACAGGGGAAGGACTATGGCTACACCTTC.

The J gene is TRBJ1-3, the V gene TRBV6-6; no clear D gene. Looked up from germline, CDR1 is MNHNY and CDR2 is SVGAGI (reference sequence). The V end was cut by 6 bases, the J end by 0 bases, with 15 bases between. The CDR3 consists of 16 residues. CDR3 sequence: CASRESTVNSGNTIYF. CDR3 nucleotide sequence: TGTGCCAGCAGGGAAAGTACAGTAAACTCTGGAAACACCATATATTTT.

The V call is TRBV6-5, the J call TRBJ2-7; 12 positions match TRBD2. The CDR3 consists of 16 residues. The trim removed 7 bases at V and 7 bases at J, leaving 14 bases unmatched. Germline V gene lookup returns CDR1 MNHEY and CDR2 SVGAGI. The CDR3: CASMYSSGRAEEEQYF. For the CDR3, the DNA is TGTGCCAGCATGTACTCTAGCGGGAGGGCCGAAGAGGAGCAGTACTTC.

The chain joins TRBV11-2 to TRBJ1-1; D unclear. The CDR3 extends over 14 amino acids. Germline values: CDR1 SGHAT, CDR2 FQNNGV. Trimming shortened V by 3 bases and J by 7 bases, and 15 bases separated the two germline ends. CDR3 residues: CASSFRQATSEAFF. In nucleotides, the CDR3 is TGTGCCAGCAGCTTCAGACAAGCAACTAGTGAAGCTTTCTTT.

The chain employs TRBV24-1 and TRBJ2-2, with D perhaps matching TRBD2 (5 bases). The length of the CDR3 is 17 residues. Trimming took off 1 base at V and 5 bases at J, with 16 bases between the two ends. CDR1 and CDR2 (germline): KGHDR, SFDVKD. The CDR3: CATSDLSQRAKTGELFF. The DNA of the CDR3 is TGTGCCACCAGTGATTTATCACAGAGGGCAAAGACCGGGGAGCTGTTTTTT.

The chain recombines TRBV14 with TRBJ2-1, with TRBD2 matching 14 bases. The germline V gene has CDR1 SGHDN and CDR2 FVKESK. V lost 0 bases, J lost 10 bases, and 5 bases stayed unmatched. The CDR3 sequence is 16 residues long. The CDR3: CASSQEAGLAGDEQFF. CDR3 nucleotide sequence: TGTGCCAGCAGCCAAGAGGCGGGACTAGCGGGAGACGAGCAGTTCTTC. Drawing the rest from reference TRBV14 and TRBJ2-1, the complete variable domain is EAGVTQFPSHSVIEKGQTVTLRCDPISGHDNLYWYRRVMGKEIKFLLHFVKESKQDESGMPNNRFLAERTGGTYSTLKVQPAELEDSGVYFCASSQEAGLAGDEQFFGPGTRLTVL.

In its sample, this clone was seen once. This chain links TRBV5-4 with TRBJ2-7, with 7 bases identical to TRBD1. This CDR3 is built from 14 residues. Germline assignment: CDR1 SGHNT and CDR2 YYREEE (reference sequence). The V gene end was trimmed by 4 bases and the J gene end by 2 bases; junction bases not matched to a gene: 6. CDR3 residues: CASSRGQVPYEQYF. CDR3 DNA sequence: TGTGCCAGCAGCCGCGGACAGGTACCCTACGAGCAGTACTTC.

On this clone: Other DNA variants within this sample encode the same CDR3. The chain couples TRBV9 to TRBJ2-1, with a tentative D call TRBD1 (5 bases). Trimming cost V 3 bases and J 0 bases, with 10 bases left between them. Germline CDR1 is SGDLS and CDR2 is YYNGEE. The CDR3 is 15 residues long. The CDR3 nucleotides read TGTGCCAGCAGCGCTACAGGATCCTCCTACAATGAGCAGTTCTTC. Translation: CASSATGSSYNEQFF.

This sequence joins TRBV6-5 and TRBJ2-5; 11 bases map to TRBD1. The CDR3 contains 12 residues. The junction had 1 base not matched to a gene; V was cut back by 8 bases and J by 5 bases. CDR1 and CDR2 (germline): MNHEY, SVGAGI. The CDR3 DNA sequence: TGTGCCAGCGGGACAGGGGGGGAGACCCAGTACTTC. Protein product: CASGTGGETQYF.

This clone showed up just a few times. The V gene is TRBV6-1, the J gene TRBJ2-7; D might be TRBD1 (6 bases). From germline, CDR1 is MNHNS and CDR2 SASEGT. The CDR3 extends over 15 amino acids. Trimming took off 3 bases at V and 6 bases at J, with 18 bases between the two ends. CDR3 nucleotide sequence: TGTGCCAGCAGTGAGTCAGGGGCGTCAGCCTCCGAGCAGTACTTC. It is translated as CASSESGASASEQYF.

The chain is built from TRBV29-1 and TRBJ1-6, with 8 bases that match TRBD1. Trimming took 3 bases from V and 7 from J; bases not matched to a gene: 5. CDR1 SQVTM and CDR2 ANQGSEA come from the germline V gene. This CDR3 is built from 14 residues. The CDR3 sequence: CSVDTGQDNSPLHF. The CDR3 DNA follows: TGCAGCGTTGACACGGGACAGGACAATTCACCCCTCCACTTT.

This chain uses TRBV7-2 with TRBJ2-7; D is possibly TRBD2 (6 bases). Trimming removed 4 bases from V and 0 bases from J, with 10 bases in between. CDR1 is SGHTA, CDR2 FQGNSA, per germline. This CDR3 is 14 amino acids long. The CDR3 spells CASSYGGSSYEQYF. The DNA for the CDR3 is TGTGCCAGCAGCTACGGGGGTAGCTCCTACGAGCAGTACTTC.

Only one count was recorded for this clone. The chain recombines TRBV11-2 with TRBJ2-2; D gene ambiguous. This CDR3 comprises 15 residues. V lost 2 bases, J lost 7 bases, and 14 bases lay in between. Germline values: CDR1 SGHAT, CDR2 FQNNGV. The CDR3 spells CASSLNPGVGGELFF. CDR3 DNA: TGTGCCAGCAGCTTAAATCCGGGTGTGGGCGGGGAGCTGTTTTTT. Full variable domain (outside the CDR3, taken from reference TRBV11-2 and TRBJ2-2): EAGVAQSPRYKIIEKRQSVAFWCNPISGHATLYWYQQILGQGPKLLIQFQNNGVVDDSQLPKDRFSAERLKGVDSTLKIQPAKLEDSAVYLCASSLNPGVGGELFFGEGSRLTVL.

The CDR3 region has the DNA TGTGCCAGCAGCCAAGAGGGGACTCTAAATTCACCCCTCCACTTT. Translation: CASSQEGTLNSPLHF. The chain carries TRBV4-2 and TRBJ1-6, with a tentative D call TRBD1 (5 bases). The CDR3 is 15 residues long. The germline V and J ends were trimmed by 0 bases and 7 bases, with 10 bases remaining between them. Germline CDR1 and CDR2: LGHNA and YNFKEQ.

The chain is built from TRBV5-1 and TRBJ2-1; 8 nucleotides line up with TRBD1. This CDR3 comprises 14 residues. J was trimmed by 9 bases and V by 0 bases; bases with no gene match: 5. Germline V gene data show CDR1 as SGHRS and CDR2 as YFSETQ. In nucleotides, the CDR3 is TGCGCCAGCAGCTTGGGGACAGGGCTTGGTGAGCAGTTCTTC. This sequence encodes CASSLGTGLGEQFF.

The CDR3 DNA reads TGTGCCAGCAGCTTCTCACAGGATGGCTACACCTTC. As protein: CASSFSQDGYTF. This chain joins TRBV11-2 and TRBJ1-2; D possibly corresponds to TRBD1 (5 bases). Trimming removed 3 bases from V and 6 bases from J, with 8 bases in between. The CDR3 has 12 residues. Germline-derived CDR1 and CDR2 are SGHAT and FQNNGV.

This clone appeared a single time. V is TRBV28 and J is TRBJ2-3; D not resolved. V gave up 1 base and J gave up 1 base, with 9 bases separating them. Germline V lookup: CDR1 MDHEN, CDR2 SYDVKM. This CDR3 has 15 amino acids. The CDR3 reads CASSLFLRGTDTQYF. The CDR3 DNA reads TGTGCCAGCAGTTTATTCCTTCGGGGCACAGATACGCAGTATTTT.

The V and J genes are TRBV3-1 (or the pseudogene TRBV3-2) and TRBJ1-5; 10 bases are shared with TRBD1. V lost 2 bases and J lost 7; bases outside the gene matches: 11. Per germline, CDR1 LGHDT and CDR2 YNNKEL (reference sequence). CDR3 length: 17 amino acids. In DNA form, the CDR3 reads TGTGCCAGCAGCCAACTAAAACCGGGACAGGGGCCCCAGCCCCAGCATTTT. It translates to CASSQLKPGQGPQPQHF.

The V and J genes are TRBV5-1 and TRBJ2-7; D unclear. CDR3 length: 14 residues. Germline values: CDR1 SGHRS, CDR2 YFSETQ. The V end lost 4 bases, the J end lost 6 bases, and 17 bases lay between the germline ends. The CDR3 region has the DNA TGCGCCAGCAGCGCGGATACGGGTGCTAGCGAGCAGTACTTC. Translated: CASSADTGASEQYF.

This clone is a singleton in its sample. CDR3 coding DNA: TGTGCCAGTAGTATGAAGGGGCGAATTTTCTACGAGCAGTACTTC. The encoded protein is CASSMKGRIFYEQYF. J is TRBJ2-7 and V is TRBV19, with D possibly being TRBD1 (5 bases). V lost 3 bases and J 3 bases, leaving 15 bases between the germline ends. Germline CDR1 and CDR2: LNHDA and SQIVND (reference sequence). The CDR3 is made up of 15 amino acids.